This TCR beta chain was found in a study of blood T cell repertoires in COVID-19. Overall study context: PBMCs, B-cell-depleted T cells, or T cells provided the cDNA or gDNA that made up the material.

Clones were read by immunoSEQ multiplex PCR, and TCRdb kept only the in-frame ones, dropping some. Of some 220,000 clones listed, around 83% were seen once; the top ten hold about 1.3%. All enrollees were roughly 18 to 100 years old and from fewer than 30 US areas. The V end lost 0 bases, the J end lost 4 bases, and 7 bases lay between the germline ends. The CDR3 contains 13 residues. CDR1 and CDR2 from the germline V gene are SGDLS and YYNGEE. The clonotype comes from a woman aged 40-49 years with acute COVID-19. This chain connects TRBV9 to TRBJ1-2, with D possibly being TRBD1 (6 bases). The sequencing sample was made of PBMCs or T cells enriched from blood (not recorded which). This chain's CDR3 is CASSVDRAYGYTF. In DNA, the CDR3 is TGTGCCAGCAGCGTAGACAGGGCCTATGGCTACACCTTC.